Below, 22 T cell receptor beta chains from the same sample are listed, as sequenced in a study of CD8 T cells in Susac syndrome. When the RNA was reverse transcribed, random hexamers were used with an input of about 0.5 to 1 ug. TCRdb passed the immunoSEQ multiplex PCR reads through MiXCR, listing each CDR3 protein once. This sample has about 400,000 distinct CDR3 sequences, with approximately 85% found just once. The sequenced material came from CD8+ T cells from PBMCs. The receptors here all came from a human donor with multiple sclerosis.

This chain joins TRBV7-9 and TRBJ2-5, with 10 bases matching TRBD2. The CDR3 loop spans 16 amino acids. In germline, CDR1 is SEHNR, CDR2 FQNEAQ (reference sequence). V lost 2 bases and J lost 5; bases outside the gene matches: 8. CDR3 in DNA: TGTGCCAGCAGCTTACAGCGGGAGGGCCGAAGGGAGACCCAGTACTTC. Its protein product is CASSLQREGRRETQYF.

V usage is TRBV15 and J usage is TRBJ2-2; D remains ambiguous. In germline, CDR1 is LNHNV, CDR2 YYDKDF (reference sequence). The V gene lost 1 base and the J gene lost 0 bases, with 6 bases spanning the gap. CDR3 length: 15 amino acids. CDR3 region: CATSRGDSNTGELFF. The DNA for the CDR3 is TGTGCCACCAGCAGAGGTGATTCGAACACCGGGGAGCTGTTTTTT.

This rearrangement joins TRBV5-8 to TRBJ2-2, with TRBD1 matching 8 bases. CDR3 length: 17 amino acids. With V trimmed by 1 base and J by 4 bases, 9 bases remained unmatched. From germline, CDR1 is SGHTS and CDR2 YDEGEE. The CDR3 sequence is CASSLFSGGQSTGELFF. CDR3 coding DNA: TGTGCCAGCAGCTTGTTTTCAGGGGGCCAATCCACCGGGGAGCTGTTTTTT.

The chain carries TRBV4-1 and TRBJ2-2, with a tentative D call TRBD2 (6 bases). This CDR3 is built from 16 residues. Germline V lookup: CDR1 MGHRA, CDR2 YSYEKL. With 8 bases removed from V and 3 bases from J, the gap between germline ends came to 19 bases. As DNA, the CDR3 is TGCGCCAGCTATTGGGCGGGGACGGGTGACACCGGGGAGCTGTTTTTT. Protein sequence: CASYWAGTGDTGELFF.

The gene calls are TRBV20-1 and TRBJ2-7; 9 bases are shared with TRBD2. Germline V gene sequence: CDR1 DFQATT, CDR2 SNEGSKA (reference sequence). The ends lost 6 bases at V and 4 bases at J; junction bases unmatched: 13. The CDR3 is 15 residues long. The CDR3 DNA sequence: TGCAGTGCAGACTTTTGGGTAGCGGGAGTGTACGAGCAGTACTTC. It translates to CSADFWVAGVYEQYF.

This clonotype was seen more than once but under ten times. This sequence joins TRBV6-5 and TRBJ2-3, with D uncertain. Trimming removed 5 bases from V and 5 bases from J, with 20 bases in between. Germline-derived CDR1 and CDR2 are MNHEY and SVGAGI. This CDR3 has 16 residues. CDR3 sequence (DNA): TGTGCCAGCAGTATCGAGCTGAATCCCTGGCTAGATACGCAGTATTTT. Translation: CASSIELNPWLDTQYF.

The V gene is TRBV6-4, the J gene TRBJ2-1; 7 nucleotides line up with TRBD2. This CDR3 comprises 14 residues. Germline V CDR1 and CDR2: MRHNA, SNTAGT. The junction had 5 bases not matched to a gene; V was cut back by 2 bases and J by 7 bases. In DNA, the CDR3 is TGTGCCAGCAGTGACGGCGGGGAGGGGAATGAGCAGTTCTTC. Its translation is CASSDGGEGNEQFF.

V gene TRBV30 combines with J gene TRBJ2-1, with 11 bases matching TRBD1. The junction had 8 bases not matched to a gene; V was cut back by 5 bases and J by 8 bases. The germline V gene encodes CDR1 GTSNPN and CDR2 SVGIG (reference sequence). The CDR3 is made up of 14 amino acids. CDR3: CAWEGQGGGYEQFF. CDR3 sequence (DNA): TGTGCCTGGGAGGGACAGGGGGGTGGCTATGAGCAGTTCTTC.

The gene calls are TRBV27 and TRBJ1-1; D not resolved. Per the germline V gene, CDR1 is MNHEY and CDR2 is SMNVEV (reference sequence). CDR3 size: 14 residues. Trimming shortened V by 2 bases and J by 3 bases, and 10 bases separated the two germline ends. CDR3: CASSLMVSDTEAFF. The CDR3 region has the DNA TGTGCCAGCAGTTTAATGGTGAGTGACACTGAAGCTTTCTTT.

The chain carries TRBV2 and TRBJ2-7, with a possible D match to TRBD2 (5 bases). Germline V gives CDR1 SNHLY, CDR2 FYNNEI. The CDR3 length is 15 residues. Trimming removed 6 bases at V and 6 bases at J, with 21 bases between. Here the CDR3 DNA reads TGTGCCAGCAGCAACCCCGGACTCCTCCAATCCGAGCAGTACTTC. Translation: CASSNPGLLQSEQYF.

The chain uses TRBV19 and TRBJ1-2; no clear D gene. V was pared by 7 bases and J by 2 bases, with 11 bases between. The length of the CDR3 is 13 residues. CDR1 and CDR2 from the germline V gene are LNHDA and SQIVND (reference sequence). CDR3 residues: CASNPSRNYGYTF. In nucleotides, the CDR3 is TGTGCCAGTAACCCATCCCGGAACTATGGCTACACCTTC. Full variable domain (rest looked up from reference TRBV19 and TRBJ1-2): DGGITQSPKYLFRKEGQNVTLSCEQNLNHDAMYWYRQDPGQGLRLIYYSQIVNDFQKGDIAEGYSVSREKKESFPLTVTSAQKNPTAFYLCASNPSRNYGYTFGSGTRLTVV.

The V gene is TRBV5-4, the J gene TRBJ1-3, with no clear D. Germline V gene data show CDR1 as SGHNT and CDR2 as YYREEE (reference sequence). Between the trimmed V and J ends, which lost 1 base and 0 bases, there was a span of 8 bases. The CDR3 sequence is 15 residues long. In DNA, the CDR3 is TGTGCCAGCAGCTTGTGGACCGGCTCTGGAAACACCATATATTTT. It translates to CASSLWTGSGNTIYF.

The V gene is TRBV7-6, the J gene TRBJ2-7; 9 bases are a match to TRBD1. V dropped 5 bases and J dropped 4; count of bases not matched to a gene: 12. The CDR3 is 16 amino acids. CDR1 and CDR2 (germline): SGHVS, FNYEAQ. The CDR3, as DNA: TGTGCCAGCAGCCCGTCCCTCGGGACAGGGATGTACGAGCAGTACTTC. Translating it yields CASSPSLGTGMYEQYF. Based on the CDR3 plus reference TRBV7-6 and TRBJ2-7, the full variable domain is GAGVSQSPRYKVTKRGQDVALRCDPISGHVSLYWYRQALGQGPEFLTYFNYEAQQDKSGLPNDRFSAERPEGSISTLTIQRTEQRDSAMYRCASSPSLGTGMYEQYFGPGTRLTVT.

The chain is built from TRBV27 and TRBJ1-2, with D possibly TRBD1 on 5 matching bases. There are 14 residues in the CDR3. The ends were cut back, 2 bases at V and 7 bases at J, with 14 bases in the middle. Germline V gene lookup returns CDR1 MNHEY and CDR2 SMNVEV (reference sequence). The CDR3 bases are TGTGCCAGCAGTTTAAATTGGGGGTCAGGTGGCTACACCTTC. It translates to CASSLNWGSGGYTF.

This sequence joins TRBV27 and TRBJ2-1, with 7 bases lining up with TRBD1. The junction had 13 bases not matched to a gene; V was cut back by 10 bases and J by 7 bases. CDR3 length: 14 amino acids. CDR1 is MNHEY and CDR2 is SMNVEV in the germline V gene (reference sequence). The DNA of the CDR3 is TGTGCCACTACCCCCTGGGACAGAAAGAATGAGCAGTTCTTC. Its protein is CATTPWDRKNEQFF.

Written as DNA, the CDR3 is TGTGCCAGCAGCCCGGGACAGTTCCTGGGCTACACCTTC. Amino acids: CASSPGQFLGYTF. The V and J genes are TRBV5-6 and TRBJ1-2; the match to TRBD1 covers 7 bases. The CDR3 loop spans 13 amino acids. The V and J ends lost 4 bases and 8 bases, in that order; junction bases with no gene match: 8. Per germline, CDR1 SGHDT and CDR2 YYEEEE.

The rearrangement joins TRBV15 to TRBJ2-1; D possibly corresponds to TRBD2 (6 bases). The V gene lost 4 bases and the J gene lost 11 bases, with 15 bases spanning the gap. Germline CDR1 LNHNV, CDR2 YYDKDF (reference sequence). This CDR3 spans 13 amino acids. The CDR3 DNA reads TGTGCCACCAGCACCTTACAGCGGGTCCAGCAGTTCTTC. As protein: CATSTLQRVQQFF.

The CDR3 DNA reads TGTGCCAGCAGTGATGGACAGGGGGCGAACACTGAAGCTTTCTTT. Protein sequence: CASSDGQGANTEAFF. This chain uses TRBV25-1 with TRBJ1-1, with 11 bases fitting TRBD1. V lost 3 bases, J lost 1 base, and 1 base stayed unmatched. This CDR3 spans 15 amino acids. Looked up from germline, CDR1 is MGHDK and CDR2 is SYGVNS.

The chain has TRBV7-9 and TRBJ2-7; D is undetermined. Germline lookup yields CDR1 SEHNR and CDR2 FQNEAQ (reference sequence). This CDR3 spans 16 amino acids. The V gene lost 4 bases and the J gene lost 1 base, with 17 bases spanning the gap. In DNA form, the CDR3 reads TGTGCCAGCAGCTCGTCCGCGGCGGAATTTTCCTACGAGCAGTACTTC. Translated, it gives CASSSSAAEFSYEQYF.

The gene calls are TRBV3-1 and TRBJ1-1; unclear D gene. CDR1 is LGHDT and CDR2 is YNNKEL in the germline V gene (reference sequence). The germline V and J ends were trimmed by 0 bases and 0 bases, with 14 bases remaining between them. This CDR3 has 17 amino acids. Here the CDR3 DNA reads TGTGCCAGCAGCCAAGACATCGGTGATAATATGAACACTGAAGCTTTCTTT. Protein sequence: CASSQDIGDNMNTEAFF.

The V and J genes are TRBV7-9 and TRBJ1-1; D unresolved. V was trimmed by 4 bases and J by 7 bases, leaving 7 bases between them. The CDR3 contains 11 residues. Germline CDR1 is SEHNR and CDR2 is FQNEAQ (reference sequence). The CDR3: CASSSGGEAFF. DNA of the CDR3: TGTGCCAGCAGCTCGGGTGGTGAAGCTTTCTTT.

J is TRBJ2-2 and V is TRBV27; no firm D call. Germline CDR1 is MNHEY and CDR2 is SMNVEV (reference sequence). With 3 bases removed from V and 4 bases from J, the gap between germline ends came to 12 bases. This CDR3 spans 15 amino acids. The DNA for the CDR3 is TGTGCCAGCAGTTTTTTAGGGTCGGGCACCGGGGAGCTGTTTTTT. Translating it yields CASSFLGSGTGELFF.